This T cell receptor (beta chain) was sequenced for a study of radiotherapy plus CTLA-4 blockade in lung cancer. Study in general: With approximately 33% of patients having disease control, objective responses were seen in about 19%.

Sequencing used immunoSEQ multiplex PCR; TCRdb keeps in-frame clones, though not all of them. The sample consists of 65,000 to 100,000 clones, 75% to 90% of them appearing once. Patients with chemo-refractory metastatic non-small-cell lung cancer received focal radiation plus CTLA-4 blockade with ipilimumab. The germline CDR1 and CDR2 sequences are LNHDA and SQIVND (reference sequence). Losses at the gene ends were 6 bases for V and 11 bases for J; bases not matched to a gene: 10. The CDR3 extends over 15 amino acids. Study-wide results and caveats: According to reports, early shifts in blood T cell clones, alongside interferon-beta, forecast response most accurately.

Of note for this clone: Its antigen is unidentified.

The receptor was derived from a human donor with non-small cell lung cancer who had stable disease on radiotherapy plus ipilimumab. Sequencing used peripheral blood, obtained from a patient treated with radiotherapy plus ipilimumab. This chain uses TRBV19 with TRBJ2-3, with 14 bases that match TRBD2. The CDR3 DNA is TGTGCCAGTAGCCTTCCGGGACTAGCGGGGGCTGGGCAGTATTTT. Its translation is CASSLPGLAGAGQYF.